This T cell receptor (beta chain) was recovered during a study of T cell changes during pregnancy in multiple sclerosis. Method: immunoSEQ multiplex PCR; TCRdb's copy keeps in-frame clones and lacks some. The sample holds tens of thousands of clones, 91% seen once. The CDR3 contains 15 residues. Germline V gives CDR1 KGHSH, CDR2 LQKENI. V was clipped by 6 bases and J by 2 bases; unmatched bases: 4. The sample in question was CD4+ T cells from peripheral blood mononuclear cells, obtained in the third trimester of pregnancy. This rearrangement joins TRBV18 to TRBJ2-1, with TRBD2 identical over 10 bases. The TCR sequence derives from a female donor in good health, enrolled as a control in a pregnancy study. The CDR3 nucleotides read TGTGCCAGCTCGCCTAGCGGGGGCACCTACAATGAGCAGTTCTTC. Translation gives CASSPSGGTYNEQFF.